This T cell receptor (beta chain) was captured by sequencing in a study of identical twins. MiXCR, run by TCRdb on the 5' RACE reads, gives a single entry per CDR3 protein. This sample has 700,000 or so distinct CDR3 sequences, with 21% found just once. In germline, CDR1 is MNHEY, CDR2 SVGAGI. The CDR3 runs 12 residues. V was clipped by 1 base and J by 6 bases, with 4 bases between them. The sample was also reused in another study, on T cells expressing NK-cell markers.

The chain has TRBV6-5 and TRBJ2-1; D remains ambiguous. The TCR originated in a young woman in good health. The sequenced material came from PBMCs. The CDR3 loop is CASSYYGNEQFF. The CDR3 coding sequence is TGTGCCAGCAGTTACTACGGCAATGAGCAGTTCTTC.